This TCR beta chain was sequenced in a study of T cell changes during pregnancy in multiple sclerosis. Libraries were prepared by immunoSEQ multiplex PCR; TCRdb keeps only in-frame clonotypes and omits some of them. The sample lists roughly 49,000 clones; about 90% were seen once. This receptor was obtained from a female donor in good health, enrolled as a control in a pregnancy study. This specimen consisted of CD4+ T cells from peripheral blood mononuclear cells, obtained in the second trimester of pregnancy.

The CDR3 bases are TGTGCCACCAGCGCCCGACAGGGCCCTAATGAAAAACTGTTTTTT. Protein: CATSARQGPNEKLFF. The gene calls are TRBV15 and TRBJ1-4, with 7 bases that match TRBD1. V shed 5 bases, J shed 3 bases, and the junction held 6 bases outside the gene matches. The CDR3 is 15 amino acids. CDR1 is LNHNV and CDR2 is YYDKDF in the germline V gene (reference sequence).